What follows is one TCR beta chain and its context. This record belongs to a study of blood T cells in healthy people across ages. The authors ran a second PCR of 7 to 11 cycles using a sample-barcoded 5' primer and a J-beta primer mix. TCRdb ran MiXCR on the 5' RACE reads and lists one entry per CDR3 protein. The sample holds roughly 1.7 million distinct CDR3 sequences, about 31% seen once. The CDR3 spans 13 residues. With 0 bases removed from V and 6 bases from J, the gap between germline ends came to 8 bases. Sequenced sample: blood. The rearrangement uses TRBV12-3 or TRBV12-4 and TRBJ1-2; D gene unclear. The TCR sequence derives from a woman in her twenties or thirties in good health. As DNA, the CDR3 is TGTGCCAGCAGTTTAGCAGGCCAGGATGGCTACACCTTC. This encodes CASSLAGQDGYTF.